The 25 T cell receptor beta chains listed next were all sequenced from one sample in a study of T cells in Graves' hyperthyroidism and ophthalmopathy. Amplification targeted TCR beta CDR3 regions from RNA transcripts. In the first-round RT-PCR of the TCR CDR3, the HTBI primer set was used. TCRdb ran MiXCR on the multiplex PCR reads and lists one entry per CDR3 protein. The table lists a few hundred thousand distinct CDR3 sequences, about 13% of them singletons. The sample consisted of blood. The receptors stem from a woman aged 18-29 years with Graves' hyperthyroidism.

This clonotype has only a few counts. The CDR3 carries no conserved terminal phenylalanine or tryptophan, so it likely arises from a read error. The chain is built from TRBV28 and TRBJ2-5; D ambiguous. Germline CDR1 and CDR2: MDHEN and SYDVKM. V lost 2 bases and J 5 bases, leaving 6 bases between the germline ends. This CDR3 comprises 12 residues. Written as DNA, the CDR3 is TGTGCCAGCAGTTTAGTACGGGAGACCCAGTACCTC. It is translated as CASSLVRETQYL.

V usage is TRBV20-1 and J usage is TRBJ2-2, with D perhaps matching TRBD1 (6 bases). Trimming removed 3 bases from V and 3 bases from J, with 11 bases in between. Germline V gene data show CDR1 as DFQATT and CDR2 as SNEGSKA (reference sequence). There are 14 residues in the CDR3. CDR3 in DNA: TGCAGTGCTAGCGGGACATACGACACCGGGGAGCTGTTTTTT. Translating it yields CSASGTYDTGELFF.

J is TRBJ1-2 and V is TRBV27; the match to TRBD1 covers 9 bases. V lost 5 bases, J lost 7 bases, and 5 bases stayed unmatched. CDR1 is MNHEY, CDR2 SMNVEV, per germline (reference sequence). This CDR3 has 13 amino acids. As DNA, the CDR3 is TGTGCCAGCAGTCCACAGGGGGCCTCTGGCTACACCTTC. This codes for CASSPQGASGYTF.

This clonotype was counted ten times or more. The CDR3 region has the DNA TGCGCCAGCAGCTTGGCCCGAGACGAGCAGTACTTC. Residues: CASSLARDEQYF. V and J are TRBV5-1 and TRBJ2-7; D is ambiguous. CDR1 is SGHRS and CDR2 is YFSETQ in the germline V gene. This CDR3 is 12 amino acids long. Between the trimmed V and J ends, which lost 0 bases and 5 bases, there was a span of 6 bases. Based on the CDR3 plus reference TRBV5-1 and TRBJ2-7, the full variable domain is KAGVTQTPRYLIKTRGQQVTLSCSPISGHRSVSWYQQTPGQGLQFLFEYFSETQRNKGNFPGRFSGRQFSNSRSEMNVSTLELGDSALYLCASSLARDEQYFGPGTRLTVT.

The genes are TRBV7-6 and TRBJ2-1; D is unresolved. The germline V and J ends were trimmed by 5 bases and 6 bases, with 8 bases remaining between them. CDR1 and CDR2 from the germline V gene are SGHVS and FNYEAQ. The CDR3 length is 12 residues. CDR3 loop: CASSPTANEQFF. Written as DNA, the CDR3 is TGTGCCAGCAGCCCTACGGCCAATGAGCAGTTCTTC.

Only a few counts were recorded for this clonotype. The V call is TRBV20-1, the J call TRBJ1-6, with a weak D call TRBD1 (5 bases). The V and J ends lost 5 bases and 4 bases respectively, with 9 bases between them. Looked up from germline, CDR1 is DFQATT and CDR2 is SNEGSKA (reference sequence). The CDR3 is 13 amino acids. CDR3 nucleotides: TGCAGTGCTCCTCAGGGATATAATTCACCCCTCCACTTT. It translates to CSAPQGYNSPLHF.

CDR3 DNA: TGTGCCAGCAGAAACTGGACAGGGTCCATGAACACTGAAGCTTTCTTT. It is translated as CASRNWTGSMNTEAFF. The chain links TRBV6-2 or TRBV6-3 to TRBJ1-1; 8 bases agree with TRBD1. In germline, CDR1 is MNHEY, CDR2 SVGEGT. The CDR3 has 16 amino acids. J lost 0 bases, V lost 6 bases, and 9 bases had no gene match.

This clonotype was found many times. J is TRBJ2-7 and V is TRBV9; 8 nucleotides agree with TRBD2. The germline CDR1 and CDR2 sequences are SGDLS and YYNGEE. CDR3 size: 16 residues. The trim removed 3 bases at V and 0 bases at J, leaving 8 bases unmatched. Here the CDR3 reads CASSGFGGGGSYEQYF. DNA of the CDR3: TGTGCCAGCAGCGGATTCGGGGGGGGAGGCTCCTACGAGCAGTACTTC.

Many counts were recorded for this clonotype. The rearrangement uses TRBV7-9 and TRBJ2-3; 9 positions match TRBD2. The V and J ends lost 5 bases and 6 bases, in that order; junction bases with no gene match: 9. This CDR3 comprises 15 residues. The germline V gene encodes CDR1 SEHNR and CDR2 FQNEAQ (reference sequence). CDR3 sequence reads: CASSPASGITDTQYF. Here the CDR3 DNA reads TGTGCCAGCAGCCCTGCTAGCGGGATTACGGATACGCAGTATTTT.

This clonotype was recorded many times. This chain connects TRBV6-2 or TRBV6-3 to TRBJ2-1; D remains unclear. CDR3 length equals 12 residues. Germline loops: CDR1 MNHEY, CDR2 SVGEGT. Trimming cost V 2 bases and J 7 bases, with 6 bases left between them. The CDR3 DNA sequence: TGTGCCAGCAGTTACGCGCGGAATGAGCAGTTCTTC. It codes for CASSYARNEQFF.

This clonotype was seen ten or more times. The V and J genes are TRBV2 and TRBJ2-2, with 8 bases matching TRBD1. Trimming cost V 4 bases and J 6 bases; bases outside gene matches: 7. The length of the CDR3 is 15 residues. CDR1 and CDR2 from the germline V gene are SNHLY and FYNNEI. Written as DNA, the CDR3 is TGTGCCAGCAGTGCCTTCAGGGGGCGGTCCGGGGAGCTGTTTTTT. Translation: CASSAFRGRSGELFF. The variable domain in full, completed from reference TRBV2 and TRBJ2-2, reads EPEVTQTPSHQVTQMGQEVILRCVPISNHLYFYWYRQILGQKVEFLVSFYNNEISEKSEIFDDQFSVERPDGSNFTLKIRSTKLEDSAMYFCASSAFRGRSGELFFGEGSRLTVL.

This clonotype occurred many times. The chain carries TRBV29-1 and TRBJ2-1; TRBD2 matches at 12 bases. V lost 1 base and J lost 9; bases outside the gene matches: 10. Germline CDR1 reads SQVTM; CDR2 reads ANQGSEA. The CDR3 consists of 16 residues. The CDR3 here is CSVEGPTSGSGGEQFF. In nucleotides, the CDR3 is TGCAGCGTTGAAGGTCCGACTAGCGGGAGCGGCGGTGAGCAGTTCTTC.

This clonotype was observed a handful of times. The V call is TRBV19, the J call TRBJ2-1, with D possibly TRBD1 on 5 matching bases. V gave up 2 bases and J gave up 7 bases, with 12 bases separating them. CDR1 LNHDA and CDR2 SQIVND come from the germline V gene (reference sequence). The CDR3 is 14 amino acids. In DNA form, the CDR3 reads TGTGCCAGTAGTATAATAGGCGCAGGGAATGAGCAGTTCTTC. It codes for CASSIIGAGNEQFF.

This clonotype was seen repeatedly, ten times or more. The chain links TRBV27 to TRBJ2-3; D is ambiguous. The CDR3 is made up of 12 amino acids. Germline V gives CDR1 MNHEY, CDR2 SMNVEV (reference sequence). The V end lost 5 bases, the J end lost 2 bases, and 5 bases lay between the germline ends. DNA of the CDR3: TGTGCCAGCAGTCCCTACACAGATACGCAGTATTTT. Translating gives CASSPYTDTQYF.

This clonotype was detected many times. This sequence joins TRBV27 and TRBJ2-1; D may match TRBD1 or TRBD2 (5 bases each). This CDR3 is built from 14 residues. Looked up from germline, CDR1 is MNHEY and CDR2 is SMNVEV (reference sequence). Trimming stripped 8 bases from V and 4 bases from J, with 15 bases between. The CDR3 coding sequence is TGTGCCAGCTCGAACAGGCGAGGGTACAATGAGCAGTTCTTC. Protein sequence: CASSNRRGYNEQFF.

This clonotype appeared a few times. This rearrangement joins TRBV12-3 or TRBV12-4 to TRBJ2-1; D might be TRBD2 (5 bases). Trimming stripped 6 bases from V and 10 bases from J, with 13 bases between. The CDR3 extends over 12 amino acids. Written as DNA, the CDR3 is TGTGCCAGCAGCCCTCCCGGGGTAGAGCAGTTCTTC. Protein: CASSPPGVEQFF.

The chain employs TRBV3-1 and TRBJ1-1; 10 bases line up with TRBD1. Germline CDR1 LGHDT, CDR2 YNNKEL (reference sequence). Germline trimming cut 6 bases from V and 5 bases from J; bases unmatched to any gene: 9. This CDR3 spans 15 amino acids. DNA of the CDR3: TGTGCCAGCAGTTCACGACAGGGGGCGGAGACTGAAGCTTTCTTT. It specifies CASSSRQGAETEAFF.

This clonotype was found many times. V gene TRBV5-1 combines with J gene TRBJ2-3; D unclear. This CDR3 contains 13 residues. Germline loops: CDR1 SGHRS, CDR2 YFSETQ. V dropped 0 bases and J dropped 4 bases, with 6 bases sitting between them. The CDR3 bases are TGCGCCAGCAGCTTGGCGGCACCAGATACGCAGTATTTT. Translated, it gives CASSLAAPDTQYF.

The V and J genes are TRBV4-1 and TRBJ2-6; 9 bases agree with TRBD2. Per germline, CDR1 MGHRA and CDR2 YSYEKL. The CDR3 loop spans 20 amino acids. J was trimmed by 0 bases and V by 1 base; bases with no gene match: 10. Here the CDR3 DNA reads TGCGCCAGCAGCCAAGTAGCGCTAGCGGGGAAGAGCTCTGGGGCCAACGTCCTGACTTTC. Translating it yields CASSQVALAGKSSGANVLTF.

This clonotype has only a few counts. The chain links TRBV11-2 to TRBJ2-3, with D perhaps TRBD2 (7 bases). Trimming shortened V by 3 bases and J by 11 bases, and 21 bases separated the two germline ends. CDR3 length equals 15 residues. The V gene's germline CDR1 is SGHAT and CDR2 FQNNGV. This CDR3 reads CASSFLRGPPGGQYF. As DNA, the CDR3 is TGTGCCAGCAGCTTCCTCAGGGGCCCCCCGGGAGGGCAGTATTTT.

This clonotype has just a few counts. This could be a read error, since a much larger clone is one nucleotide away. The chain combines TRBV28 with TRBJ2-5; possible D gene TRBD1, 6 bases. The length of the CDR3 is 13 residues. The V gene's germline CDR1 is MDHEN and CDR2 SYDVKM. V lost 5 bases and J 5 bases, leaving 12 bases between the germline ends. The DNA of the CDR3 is TGTGCCAGCAGTGCCAGGGGAGTGGAGACCCAGTACTTC. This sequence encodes CASSARGVETQYF. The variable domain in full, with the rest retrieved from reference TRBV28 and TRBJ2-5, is DVKVTQSSRYLVKRTGEKVFLECVQDMDHENMFWYRQDPGLGLRLIYFSYDVKMKEKGDIPEGYSVSREKKERFSLILESASTNQTSMYLCASSARGVETQYFGPGTRLLVL.

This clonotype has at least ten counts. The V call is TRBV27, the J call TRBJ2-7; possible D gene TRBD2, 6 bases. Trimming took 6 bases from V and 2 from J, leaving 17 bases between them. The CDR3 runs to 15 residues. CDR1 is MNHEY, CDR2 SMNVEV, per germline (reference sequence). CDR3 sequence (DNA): TGTGCCAGCAGCGCACGGGCGGGGTGGGCCTACGAGCAGTACTTC. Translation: CASSARAGWAYEQYF.

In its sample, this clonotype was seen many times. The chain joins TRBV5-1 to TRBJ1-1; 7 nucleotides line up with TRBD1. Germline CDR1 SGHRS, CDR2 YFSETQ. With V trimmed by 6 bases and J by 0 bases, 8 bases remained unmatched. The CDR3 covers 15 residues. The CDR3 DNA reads TGCGCCAGCACCCACCGGGACAGACTGAACACTGAAGCTTTCTTT. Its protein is CASTHRDRLNTEAFF.

CDR3 sequence reads: CASSNGAGYNEQFF. CDR3 coding DNA: TGTGCCAGCAGTAACGGCGCGGGGTACAATGAGCAGTTCTTC. The chain has TRBV27 and TRBJ2-1; weak D call: TRBD2 (6 bases). The CDR3 loop spans 14 amino acids. Per the germline V gene, CDR1 is MNHEY and CDR2 is SMNVEV (reference sequence). Trimming shortened V by 5 bases and J by 4 bases, and 12 bases separated the two germline ends.

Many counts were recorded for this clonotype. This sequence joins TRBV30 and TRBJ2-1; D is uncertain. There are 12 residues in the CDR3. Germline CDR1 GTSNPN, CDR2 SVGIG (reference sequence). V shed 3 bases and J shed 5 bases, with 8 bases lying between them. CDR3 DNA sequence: TGTGCCTGGAGGGAACGGGACAATGAGCAGTTCTTC. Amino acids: CAWRERDNEQFF.